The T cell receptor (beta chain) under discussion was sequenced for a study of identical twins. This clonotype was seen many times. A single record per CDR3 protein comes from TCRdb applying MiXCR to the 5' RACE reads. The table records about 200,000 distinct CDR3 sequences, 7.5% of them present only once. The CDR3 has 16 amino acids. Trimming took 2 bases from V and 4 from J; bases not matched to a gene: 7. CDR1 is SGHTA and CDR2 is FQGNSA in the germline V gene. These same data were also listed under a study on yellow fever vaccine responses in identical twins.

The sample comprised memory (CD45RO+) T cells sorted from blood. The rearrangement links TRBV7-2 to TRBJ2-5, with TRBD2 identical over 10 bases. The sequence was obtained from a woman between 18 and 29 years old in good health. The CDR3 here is CASSLNSGGIGETQYF. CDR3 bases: TGTGCCAGCAGCTTAAATAGCGGGGGGATTGGAGAGACCCAGTACTTC. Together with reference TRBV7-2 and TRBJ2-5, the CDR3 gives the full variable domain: GAGVSQSPSNKVTEKGKDVELRCDPISGHTALYWYRQSLGQGLEFLIYFQGNSAPDKSGLPSDRFSAERTGGSVSTLTIQRTQQEDSAVYLCASSLNSGGIGETQYFGPGTRLLVL.